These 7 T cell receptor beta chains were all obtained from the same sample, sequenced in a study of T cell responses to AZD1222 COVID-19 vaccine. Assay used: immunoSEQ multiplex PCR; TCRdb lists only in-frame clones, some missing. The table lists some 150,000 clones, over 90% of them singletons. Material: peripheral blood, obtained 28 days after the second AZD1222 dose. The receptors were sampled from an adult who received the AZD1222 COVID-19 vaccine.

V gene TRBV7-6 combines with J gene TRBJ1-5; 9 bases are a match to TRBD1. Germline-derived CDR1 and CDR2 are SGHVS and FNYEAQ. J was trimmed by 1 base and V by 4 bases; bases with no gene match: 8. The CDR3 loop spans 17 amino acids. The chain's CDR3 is CASSSTGGDFSNQPQHF. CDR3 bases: TGTGCCAGCAGCTCAACAGGGGGCGATTTCAGCAATCAGCCCCAGCATTTT.

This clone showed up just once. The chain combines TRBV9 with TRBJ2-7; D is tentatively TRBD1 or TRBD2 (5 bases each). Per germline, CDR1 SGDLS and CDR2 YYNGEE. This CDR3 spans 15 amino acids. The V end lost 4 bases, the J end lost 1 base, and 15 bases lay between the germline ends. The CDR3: CASSISGTHSYEQYF. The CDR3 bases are TGTGCCAGCAGCATCTCCGGGACGCATTCCTACGAGCAGTACTTC.

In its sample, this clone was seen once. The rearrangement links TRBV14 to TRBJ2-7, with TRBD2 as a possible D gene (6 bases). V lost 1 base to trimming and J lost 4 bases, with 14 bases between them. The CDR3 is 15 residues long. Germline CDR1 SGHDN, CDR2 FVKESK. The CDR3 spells CASSQGVYGGYEQYF. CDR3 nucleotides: TGTGCCAGCAGCCAAGGTGTTTATGGGGGGTACGAGCAGTACTTC.

The CDR3 loop reads CASRLAKNIQYF. The CDR3 DNA reads TGTGCCAGCAGATTAGCCAAAAACATTCAGTACTTC. The genes are TRBV6-5 and TRBJ2-4; no clear D. There are 12 residues in the CDR3. The germline CDR1 and CDR2 sequences are MNHEY and SVGAGI. V dropped 6 bases and J dropped 0 bases, with 3 bases sitting between them.

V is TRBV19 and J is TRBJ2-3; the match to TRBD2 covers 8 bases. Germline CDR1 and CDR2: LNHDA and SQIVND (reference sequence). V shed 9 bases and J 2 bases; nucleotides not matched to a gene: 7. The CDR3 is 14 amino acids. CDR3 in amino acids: CASSGTSLTDTQYF. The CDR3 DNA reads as TGTGCCAGCTCCGGGACTAGTCTCACAGATACGCAGTATTTT.

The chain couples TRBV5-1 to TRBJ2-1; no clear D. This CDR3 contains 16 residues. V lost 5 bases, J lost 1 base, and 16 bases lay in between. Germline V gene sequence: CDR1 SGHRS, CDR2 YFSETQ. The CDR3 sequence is CASSPVVDTSYNEQFF. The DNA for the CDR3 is TGCGCCAGCAGTCCCGTGGTAGATACTTCCTACAATGAGCAGTTCTTC.

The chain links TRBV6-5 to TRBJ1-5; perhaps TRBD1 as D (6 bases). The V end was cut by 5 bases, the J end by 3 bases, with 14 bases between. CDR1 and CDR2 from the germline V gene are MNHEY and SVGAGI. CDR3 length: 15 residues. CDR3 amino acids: CASSQTGMVNQPQHF. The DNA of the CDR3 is TGTGCCAGCAGTCAAACAGGGATGGTCAATCAGCCCCAGCATTTT.